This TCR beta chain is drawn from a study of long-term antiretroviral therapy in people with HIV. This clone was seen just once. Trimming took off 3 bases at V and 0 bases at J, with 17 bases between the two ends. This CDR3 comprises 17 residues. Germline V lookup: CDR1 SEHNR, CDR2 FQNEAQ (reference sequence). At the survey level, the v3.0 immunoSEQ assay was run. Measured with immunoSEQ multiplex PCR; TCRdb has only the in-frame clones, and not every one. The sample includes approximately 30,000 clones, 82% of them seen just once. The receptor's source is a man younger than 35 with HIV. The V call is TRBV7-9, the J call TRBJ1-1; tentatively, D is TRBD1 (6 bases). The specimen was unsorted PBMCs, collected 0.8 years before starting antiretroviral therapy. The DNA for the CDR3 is TGTGCCAGCAGCTTTGGATCCCCGGGGGGCTTGAACACTGAAGCTTTCTTT. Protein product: CASSFGSPGGLNTEAFF.